The source of this T cell receptor (beta chain) is a study of T-cell memory formation after mild COVID-19. Each CDR3 protein gets one entry after TCRdb re-called the 5' RACE reads with MiXCR. The table shows roughly 170,000 distinct CDR3 sequences, with 18% occurring only once. This CDR3 has 13 amino acids. J gave up 5 bases and V 8 bases, and 8 bases lay outside the gene matches. Germline CDR1 reads SGHAT; CDR2 reads FQNNGV. This clonotype was sampled from a man aged 18 to 30 who had mild COVID-19 (a few samples of this study predate the infection). Cell type and time point are not known. The sequenced material came from PBMCs or a T cell subset sorted from them (not recorded which). The gene calls are TRBV11-2 and TRBJ1-2; 7 bases fit TRBD1. The CDR3 bases are TGTGCCAGCGTCGGGACAGCGAATTATGGCTACACCTTC. Translation: CASVGTANYGYTF.